The rows below give T cell receptor beta chains drawn from one sample of a study of identical twins. One entry per CDR3 protein, called by TCRdb with MiXCR from the 5' RACE reads. The repertoire holds nearly 200,000 distinct CDR3 sequences, with more than 15% as singletons. These data were likewise used in another study, on T cells expressing NK-cell markers.

Input material: CD8+ T cells sorted from blood. The source is a woman aged 18-35 years in good health. Both conserved end residues are trimmed from each CDR3. A D gene is named only where the DNA matches it firmly.

j_call v_call d_call cdr3_aa
TRBJ2-2 TRBV13 - ASSFYGIDTGELF
TRBJ1-5 TRBV3-1 - ASSQEGHQPQH
TRBJ2-7 TRBV11-2 - ASSLLLGYEQY
TRBJ2-7 TRBV11-2 - ATLRDARGTYEQY
TRBJ2-1 TRBV7-8 - ASSEVPGENEQF
TRBJ2-2 TRBV9 TRBD2 ASSGLWGLFLNTGELF
TRBJ2-7 TRBV5-6 - ASSLDGSSYEQY
TRBJ2-7 TRBV27 TRBD2 ASSLSAGGVYEQY
TRBJ1-2 TRBV28 - ASSLAIANYGYT
TRBJ2-3 TRBV7-8 - ASLGGEGNTDTQY
TRBJ2-1 TRBV9 TRBD2 ASSVGSGGHNEQF
TRBJ2-7 TRBV13 - ASSSRTLGAPHPYEQY
TRBJ2-7 TRBV29-1 - SVAGSVPYEQY
TRBJ2-4 TRBV2 TRBD1 ASRGQLQY
TRBJ2-1 TRBV6-1 TRBD2 ASRQVAGDLYNEQF
TRBJ1-1 TRBV15 - ATSPGDTEAF
TRBJ1-2 TRBV27 - ASSLSGSGNGYT
TRBJ2-3 TRBV5-6 - ASSSGYPTDTQY
TRBJ1-1 TRBV14 - ASSQVRGGTEAF
TRBJ2-3 TRBV9 - ASSVEAERLVPDTQY
TRBJ1-2 TRBV12-3/TRBV12-4 - ASSFGGVGDGYT
TRBJ1-4 TRBV5-6 TRBD1 ASSYPDRGGEKLF
TRBJ2-5 TRBV2 TRBD2 ASSEARGLGETQY
TRBJ2-1 TRBV2 - ASIKDTSYNEQF